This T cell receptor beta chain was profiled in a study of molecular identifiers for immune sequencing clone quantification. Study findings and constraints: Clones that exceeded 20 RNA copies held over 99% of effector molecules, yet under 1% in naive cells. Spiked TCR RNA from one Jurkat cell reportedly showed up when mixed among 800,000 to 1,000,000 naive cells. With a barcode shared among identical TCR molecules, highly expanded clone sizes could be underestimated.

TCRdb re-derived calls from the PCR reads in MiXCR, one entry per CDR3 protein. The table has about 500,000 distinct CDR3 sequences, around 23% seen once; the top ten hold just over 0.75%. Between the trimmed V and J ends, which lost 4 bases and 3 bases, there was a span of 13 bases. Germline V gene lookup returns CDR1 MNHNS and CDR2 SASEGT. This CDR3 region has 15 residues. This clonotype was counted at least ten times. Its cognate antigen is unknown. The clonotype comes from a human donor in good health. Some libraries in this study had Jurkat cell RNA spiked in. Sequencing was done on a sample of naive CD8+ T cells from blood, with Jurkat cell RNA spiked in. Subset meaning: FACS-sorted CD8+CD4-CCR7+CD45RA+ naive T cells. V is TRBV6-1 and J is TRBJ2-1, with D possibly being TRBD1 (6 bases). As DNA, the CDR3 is TGTGCCAGCAGTGCAGGACAGCCTATCTACAATGAGCAGTTCTTC. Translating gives CASSAGQPIYNEQFF.